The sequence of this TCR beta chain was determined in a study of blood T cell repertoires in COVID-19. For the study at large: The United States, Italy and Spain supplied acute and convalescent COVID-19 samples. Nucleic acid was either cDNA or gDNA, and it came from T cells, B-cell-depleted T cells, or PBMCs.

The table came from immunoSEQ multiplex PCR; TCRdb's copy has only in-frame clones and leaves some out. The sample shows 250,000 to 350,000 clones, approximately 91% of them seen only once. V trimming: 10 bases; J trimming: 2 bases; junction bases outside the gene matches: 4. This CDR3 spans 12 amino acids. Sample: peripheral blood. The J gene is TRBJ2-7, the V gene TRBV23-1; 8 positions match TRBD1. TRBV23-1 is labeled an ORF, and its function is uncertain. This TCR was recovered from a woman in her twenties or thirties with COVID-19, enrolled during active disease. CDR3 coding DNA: TGCGCCAACCTGGACAGGGCCTACGAGCAGTACTTC. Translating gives CANLDRAYEQYF.